This T cell receptor (beta chain) was identified during a study of blood T cell repertoires in COVID-19 (TCRdb year 2020). Describing the broader study: Collaborator samples came from the United States, Italy and Spain and covered acute and convalescent phases of COVID-19. The prospective study material was composed of cDNA or gDNA derived from T cells, B-cell-depleted T cells, or PBMCs. Deeply sampled blood TCRbeta repertoires from subjects exposed to, actively infected with, or recovered from COVID-19 were included in the dataset. The repertoires were released in a freely available public database meant as a resource for research on the immune response to SARS-CoV-2. The samples were drawn from the first 160 participants of the ongoing ImmuneRACE study and from roughly 1,300 subjects provided by 6 global collaborators. A de-identified subject ID, COVID-19 status, age in years and sex were almost always included in the sample metadata. Where available, HLA class I and class II types were obtained from metadata supplied by the sample provider rather than from assay-based typing. What the research found in general, with its limitations: Clinical and demographic metadata were provided uncurated, with the amount varying by source and participant.

A word on this clone: Its antigen is currently not known. Base-call qualities are not available, and no considerably larger clone is one nucleotide away.

Participants in the prospective study were enrolled through a virtual design, were aged roughly 18 to 100 years, and lived in approximately 24 United States geographic areas. In the prospective study, cohorts were assigned on the basis of participant-reported clinical history obtained from a screening survey and a study questionnaire. Recovered participants in ImmuneRACE Cohort 3 were defined as having two consecutive negative NP/OP PCR tests, clearance from a healthcare professional, or resolution of symptoms. In the prospective study, whole blood, serum and a nasopharyngeal or oropharyngeal swab were collected from each participant by mobile phlebotomists. Participants in the prospective study had the option to provide additional blood draws and questionnaires over an approximately 2-month period. Prospective study blood samples were shipped either frozen or at room temperature before DNA extraction.

The CDR3 starts with the cysteine, ends with the phenylalanine, and has 16 residues. Only the CDR3 DNA is retained, 48 bases long and in frame from the first base. The germline V gene encodes CDR1 SGHNT and CDR2 YYREEE (reference sequence). V and J are trimmed by 3 bases and 2 bases, and the gene matches miss 10 bases of the junction. The immunoSEQ Assay, a bias-controlled multiplex PCR, was used to amplify TCRbeta CDR3 regions from genomic DNA. Turning to the authors' computational methods: Nucleated cell counts per sample were estimated from amplification of reference gene primers within the assay. To quantify the absolute abundance of each unique TCRbeta CDR3 rearrangement, sequence reads were collapsed and filtered. For each sample, productive Simpson clonality was calculated as the square root of Simpson's diversity index over productive rearrangements. In TCRdb, the immuneACCESS table is reduced to in-frame sequences with V and J assigned. These tables do not hold every clone; where another copy was compared, an unresolved V gene accounts for under half, and the others remain unexplained. For V, J and clone size, that table is used; D and trimming come from the DNA. The sample table shows 320,000 or so clones, and roughly nine tenths are seen once. The biggest ten clones account for 4.5% to 6.5% of the sample.

The sequenced sample was PBMCs or T cells enriched from blood (not recorded which). This TCR derives from a man aged 55 to 70 who had recovered from COVID-19. This chain is built from TRBV5-4 and TRBJ2-5, and 7 bases in between align with TRBD1. The DNA sequence is TGTGCCAGCAGCTCTTCGACAGGGACCACTCAAGAGACCCAGTACTTC. It is translated as CASSSSTGTTQETQYF.